The 16 T cell receptor beta chains presented below share a single source sample, sequenced in a study of immune evolution from preneoplasia to lung adenocarcinoma. Measured with immunoSEQ multiplex PCR; TCRdb has only the in-frame clones, and not every one. The profile shows 9,500 to 10,000 clones, more than 70% of them singletons. Sequencing input: FFPE lung adenocarcinoma in situ tissue. The receptor source for this set is a person aged 80 or older with lung adenocarcinoma.

The rearrangement links TRBV6-5 to TRBJ2-7; TRBD2 matches at 10 bases. The junction had 5 bases not matched to a gene; V was cut back by 6 bases and J by 3 bases. CDR3 length: 14 residues. CDR1 MNHEY and CDR2 SVGAGI come from the germline V gene. This CDR3 reads CASRTGTSDYEQYF. The DNA for the CDR3 is TGTGCCAGCAGGACCGGGACTAGCGACTACGAGCAGTACTTC.

The chain recombines TRBV6-5 with TRBJ1-1; possibly TRBD1 for D (5 bases). The CDR3 loop spans 15 amino acids. V shed 2 bases and J shed 3 bases, with 13 bases lying between them. Germline assignment: CDR1 MNHEY and CDR2 SVGAGI. CDR3 loop: CASSYTTGEDTEAFF. The CDR3 DNA reads TGTGCCAGCAGTTACACGACGGGGGAAGACACTGAAGCTTTCTTT.

The rearrangement joins TRBV11-2 to TRBJ1-3; D might be TRBD1 (5 bases). V was trimmed by 0 bases and J by 1 base, leaving 16 bases between them. The CDR3 contains 18 residues. From germline, CDR1 is SGHAT and CDR2 FQNNGV. DNA for the CDR3: TGTGCCAGCAGCTTAGATCGCAGAAGGGGAGCGTCTGGAAACACCATATATTTT. Its translation is CASSLDRRRGASGNTIYF.

The rearrangement uses TRBV10-3 and TRBJ2-3; 10 nucleotides match TRBD1. Looked up from germline, CDR1 is ENHRY and CDR2 is SYGVKD. J gave up 4 bases and V 3 bases, and 7 bases lay outside the gene matches. The CDR3 length is 16 residues. CDR3 in DNA: TGTGCCATCAGTGACACGGGACAGGGGAACCCAGATACGCAGTATTTT. Protein product: CAISDTGQGNPDTQYF.

This clone was seen only a few times. The V gene is TRBV28, the J gene TRBJ1-1; D might be TRBD1 (5 bases). Trimming pared 6 bases from V and 6 bases from J, leaving 14 bases between. The V gene's germline CDR1 is MDHEN and CDR2 SYDVKM. CDR3 length: 13 amino acids. CDR3 bases: TGTGCCAGCAGGGCAGGGTATTATGCTGAAGCTTTCTTT. Protein sequence: CASRAGYYAEAFF.

This clone has only a few counts. V usage is TRBV28 and J usage is TRBJ2-6; 7 bases align to TRBD1. The CDR3 has 18 amino acids. The J segment lost 1 base and the V segment lost 4 bases, leaving 10 bases of the junction unmatched. Germline CDR1 MDHEN, CDR2 SYDVKM. In DNA, the CDR3 is TGTGCCAGCAGTTCGCCGGACAGGTGGTCTTCTGGGGCCAACGTCCTGACTTTC. Translating gives CASSSPDRWSSGANVLTF. The full variable domain, in which reference TRBV28 and TRBJ2-6 provide the parts outside the CDR3, is DVKVTQSSRYLVKRTGEKVFLECVQDMDHENMFWYRQDPGLGLRLIYFSYDVKMKEKGDIPEGYSVSREKKERFSLILESASTNQTSMYLCASSSPDRWSSGANVLTFGAGSRLTVL.

The chain combines TRBV7-9 with TRBJ1-4; D unresolved. Germline V lookup: CDR1 SEHNR, CDR2 FQNEAQ (reference sequence). This CDR3 is 13 amino acids long. Trimming took off 4 bases at V and 4 bases at J, with 7 bases between the two ends. The CDR3 DNA reads as TGTGCCAGCAGCTCGGGGAATAATGAAAAACTGTTTTTT. This codes for CASSSGNNEKLFF.

As for this clone: Within the sample, other DNA sequences also encode this same CDR3. The rearrangement joins TRBV5-6 to TRBJ1-5; D is ambiguous. V shed 2 bases and J shed 1 base, with 10 bases lying between them. Germline V gene sequence: CDR1 SGHDT, CDR2 YYEEEE. The CDR3 extends over 15 amino acids. DNA for the CDR3: TGTGCCAGCAGCTTACGACGCCGAAGCAATCAGCCCCAGCATTTT. Protein sequence: CASSLRRRSNQPQHF.

The chain is built from TRBV7-8 and TRBJ2-5; no clear D. V was pared by 5 bases and J by 4 bases, with 17 bases between. Germline V gives CDR1 SGHVS, CDR2 FQNEAQ. This CDR3 region has 15 residues. CDR3 coding DNA: TGTGCCAGCAGCCCGCGCGTGGATGGTGGAGAGACCCAGTACTTC. Translating it yields CASSPRVDGGETQYF.

The chain employs TRBV2 and TRBJ1-1; D not certain. The CDR3 is made up of 14 amino acids. CDR1 is SNHLY and CDR2 is FYNNEI in the germline V gene. The V end was cut by 7 bases, the J end by 2 bases, with 14 bases between. Written as DNA, the CDR3 is TGTGCCAGCACCCAAACCGCAAGCAACACTGAAGCTTTCTTT. Translation gives CASTQTASNTEAFF.

This clone was observed a few times. The genes are TRBV10-3 and TRBJ2-7; TRBD1 matches at 11 bases. The CDR3 sequence is 14 residues long. Germline-derived CDR1 and CDR2 are ENHRY and SYGVKD. V gave up 4 bases and J gave up 5 bases; unmatched junction bases: 4. The CDR3 is CAISAGQGVNEQYF. The CDR3, as DNA: TGTGCCATCAGTGCGGGACAGGGGGTCAACGAGCAGTACTTC.

The chain employs TRBV15 and TRBJ2-3, with 10 positions matching TRBD2. The trim removed 2 bases at V and 4 bases at J, leaving 6 bases unmatched. Germline CDR1 reads LNHNV; CDR2 reads YYDKDF (reference sequence). CDR3 length: 16 residues. DNA for the CDR3: TGTGCCACCAGCAGATTAGCGGGGGGCAGCGCAGATACGCAGTATTTT. The encoded protein is CATSRLAGGSADTQYF.

The chain has TRBV6-5 and TRBJ1-6; 10 nucleotides agree with TRBD1. CDR3 length equals 13 residues. Unmatched junction bases numbered 6, after V lost 9 bases and J lost 10 bases. The germline V gene has CDR1 MNHEY and CDR2 SVGAGI. CDR3 bases: TGTGCCAGTCGGGGGACAGGGGACTCACCCCTCCACTTT. Its protein product is CASRGTGDSPLHF.

CDR3 sequence (DNA): TGTGCCAGCAGTGAAACGGCGGGGGAAACTGAAGCTTTCTTT. The encoded protein is CASSETAGETEAFF. V and J are TRBV6-1 and TRBJ1-1; possibly TRBD1 for D (5 bases). From germline, CDR1 is MNHNS and CDR2 SASEGT. This CDR3 comprises 14 residues. Trimming left V 2 bases short and J 5 bases short, with 12 bases between.

The chain joins TRBV14 to TRBJ1-5; D is perhaps TRBD1 (5 bases). CDR1 is SGHDN, CDR2 FVKESK, per germline. Trimming stripped 6 bases from V and 0 bases from J, with 18 bases between. The CDR3 covers 17 residues. CDR3 DNA sequence: TGTGCCAGCAGAACCAGCATGGGGACCCATAGCAATCAGCCCCAGCATTTT. The encoded protein is CASRTSMGTHSNQPQHF.

CDR3: CASKLSMLSEQYF. As DNA, the CDR3 is TGCGCCAGCAAGTTGTCTATGCTTAGCGAGCAGTACTTC. The V and J genes are TRBV10-2 and TRBJ2-7, with D unclear. The CDR3 length is 13 residues. V lost 7 bases and J 6 bases, leaving 16 bases between the germline ends. Germline V lookup: CDR1 WSHSY, CDR2 SAAADI.